This TCR beta chain was retrieved from a study of T cells in Graves' hyperthyroidism and ophthalmopathy (dated 2019 in TCRdb). A note on the overall study: Peripheral blood samples were taken at the time of initial diagnosis, prior to any treatment. After blood sampling, hyperthyroidism patients were treated with methimazole at a starting dose of 30 mg daily, and ophthalmopathy patients were treated with high-dose intravenous methylprednisolone. Prospective prediction of ophthalmopathy was tested in an independent validation cohort of approximately 18 hyperthyroidism patients and 15 to 17 patients who later progressed to ophthalmopathy. In addition, the study compared T-cell repertoires in thyroid tissue and in blood from about six Graves' hyperthyroidism patients. To identify TCR V-J signatures that set the groups apart, the researchers used a discovery cohort of 100 patients, made up of about 44 with Graves' ophthalmopathy and 55 to 65 with stable Graves' hyperthyroidism. The roughly 100 discovery patients were randomly divided into training and test sets at a 7:3 ratio. According to the paper, TCR Vbeta CDR3 sequencing was carried out on some 140 peripheral blood samples, which came from approximately 41 ophthalmopathy, roughly 75 hyperthyroidism and roughly 17 progressor patients. General conclusions and limits of the study: Blood samples also contained most of the expanded thyroid clonotypes (frequency above 0.001), which suggests that blood repertoires may reflect thyroid immune responses. No statistical method was used to set the sample size in advance, and investigators knew the group allocation. In validation, the model predicted progression to ophthalmopathy with around 71% sensitivity and less than 75% specificity, a median of around six months before onset. A model built on a 13 V-J signature distinguished ophthalmopathy from stable hyperthyroidism, reaching 85% to 90% sensitivity and about 81% specificity in cross-validation and 80%/75% in testing.

Ten or more counts support this clonotype. Its antigen is still unknown. No base-level quality is on record; no much larger clone is a single base apart. V loses 2 bases, J loses 9 bases, and the germline ends lie 11 bases apart. The germline V gene encodes CDR1 MNHEY and CDR2 SMNVEV (reference sequence). From its cysteine to its phenylalanine, the CDR3 spans 13 amino acids. Of all the DNA, just the CDR3 is kept, 39 bases in frame from base 1. Hyperthyroidism patients were aged 18 to 65 years and newly diagnosed, with disease duration of less than 2 months. Patients with uncontrolled infections, other autoimmune diseases, pregnancy or lactation were excluded. Clinical symptoms, serum thyroxine and TRAb, thyroid ultrasound, and orbital computed tomography formed the basis for the diagnoses. Blood from progressor patients was collected at the time of first diagnosis with hyperthyroidism, before any ophthalmopathy symptoms had appeared. Ficoll-Paque density gradient centrifugation was used to isolate PBMCs from around 9.1 ml of fresh peripheral blood. Patients classed as progressors first received a Graves' hyperthyroidism diagnosis and then went on to develop ophthalmopathy during follow-up. Total RNA was extracted using Trizol reagent, and RNA quality was assessed on an Agilent 2100 Bioanalyzer.

TCR beta CDR3 regions were amplified from RNA transcripts. The TCR CDR3 was subjected to a first round of RT-PCR using the HTBI primer set and the Qiagen OneStep RT-PCR kit. The libraries were constructed in a second round of multiplex PCR and then size-selected and purified. Paired-end sequencing of the libraries was performed with 100 bp reads on an Illumina HiSeq2000. From the authors' description of their analysis: SOAPnuke was used to process the raw data, with reads discarded if the reads contained adapters or uncalled bases, had a mean Phred below 15, or lacked an exact constant-primer or identifier match. COPE v1.2.5 was used to merge the high-quality paired reads, and each unique nucleotide sequence was defined as a clonotype. Clonotypes were aligned to IMGT TRBV, TRBD and TRBJ reference segments using MiTCR v1.1. The analysis was restricted to V-J combinations with a frequency above 0.0001, which together covered 98% to 99.2% of the repertoires. The TCS score was defined as the ratio of F50 (clonal expansion) to E x V (chaos), calculated using BLOSUM62-based TCRdist between CDR3 peptides within each V-J. Welch's t-statistics and random forest reduced around 510 V-J features to 10 to 15, which were used in a naive Bayes classifier (R e1071). In TCRdb, the public reads were trimmed at Q25 with fastp and aligned with MiXCR, with productive beta chains retained. For every CDR3 protein sequence, its rows merge into one entry that carries the most common genes and DNA. What appears here as the V and J calls and clone size reflects TCRdb's work, not the paper's. This sample comprises nearly 600,000 distinct CDR3 sequences, about 14% of them detected only once. Around 5.4% of the sample is taken by the ten largest.

The sequence came from a woman aged 25 to 39 with Graves' hyperthyroidism that later progressed to Graves' ophthalmopathy. The sequence joins TRBV27 to TRBJ1-3; no D segment can be confidently identified. Material: blood. The nucleotide sequence is given as TGTGCCAGCAGTTTACTTCAAGGGAGCACCATATATTTT. Protein translation: CASSLLQGSTIYF.